This T cell receptor beta chain was sequenced for a study of T cell changes during pregnancy in multiple sclerosis. Generated by immunoSEQ multiplex PCR, the TCRdb table keeps only in-frame clones and is missing some. The sample includes approximately 100,000 clones, approximately 92% of them seen just once. CDR1 SGDLS and CDR2 YYNGEE come from the germline V gene. V lost 0 bases and J 7 bases, leaving 10 bases between the germline ends. This CDR3 is 13 amino acids long. This receptor was identified in a female donor with multiple sclerosis, enrolled in a pregnancy study. The genes are TRBV9 and TRBJ1-2, with D unclear. The specimen was peripheral blood, collected in the first trimester of pregnancy. The CDR3, as DNA: TGTGCCAGCAGCGTAGTGTCTTCGGGTGGCTACACCTTC. Amino acids: CASSVVSSGGYTF.